This entry lists 18 T cell receptor beta chains sequenced from one sample in a study of T cells in localized non-small cell lung cancer (dated by TCRdb to 2019 to 2021). Library prep was done by the immunoSEQ multiplex PCR assay. TCRdb stores this immuneACCESS table with in-frame sequences only. Part of the clones is absent; in the studies checked, under half of the shortfall reflects unresolved V genes, and no reason is known for the rest. The sample table holds tens of thousands of clones, of which 80% to 95% were seen once. The ten largest make up roughly 30% of the sample. The specimen comprised peripheral blood, sampled before any cancer treatment. The source is a female donor over 55 with stage I lung adenocarcinoma.

The rearrangement joins TRBV5-1 to TRBJ2-1; tentative D call: TRBD2 (5 bases). The CDR3 length is 13 residues. V lost 2 bases and J lost 9, with 12 bases in between. Germline V gives CDR1 SGHRS, CDR2 YFSETQ. The CDR3: CASSLGGSGEQFF. As DNA, the CDR3 is TGCGCCAGCAGCTTAGGAGGCAGCGGTGAGCAGTTCTTC. The variable domain in full, with the rest retrieved from reference TRBV5-1 and TRBJ2-1, is KAGVTQTPRYLIKTRGQQVTLSCSPISGHRSVSWYQQTPGQGLQFLFEYFSETQRNKGNFPGRFSGRQFSNSRSEMNVSTLELGDSALYLCASSLGGSGEQFFGPGTRLTVL.

CDR3 loop: CASSLYFSGDRQKAFF. In DNA form, the CDR3 reads TGTGCCAGCAGCTTATATTTTTCGGGGGACAGGCAAAAAGCTTTCTTT. This chain joins TRBV7-3 and TRBJ1-1, with 8 bases aligning to TRBD1. This CDR3 spans 16 amino acids. V was pared by 2 bases and J by 9 bases, with 14 bases of the junction left unmatched. Germline lookup yields CDR1 SGHTA and CDR2 FQGTGA.

The chain has TRBV18 and TRBJ2-7; 9 bases are a match to TRBD1. V dropped 1 base and J dropped 3; count of bases not matched to a gene: 1. The length of the CDR3 is 14 residues. Looked up from germline, CDR1 is KGHSH and CDR2 is LQKENI. The CDR3 sequence: CASSPQGQGYEQYF. The DNA of the CDR3 is TGTGCCAGCTCACCACAGGGACAGGGCTACGAGCAGTACTTC.

The chain carries TRBV11-1 and TRBJ2-2; D is perhaps TRBD1 (5 bases). V lost 3 bases and J 6 bases, leaving 20 bases between the germline ends. Germline assignment: CDR1 SGHAT and CDR2 FQDESV (reference sequence). The CDR3 sequence is 17 residues long. CDR3 amino acids: CASSLLDRTRSSGELFF. DNA for the CDR3: TGTGCCAGCAGCTTGTTGGATCGGACAAGGTCCTCCGGGGAGCTGTTTTTT.

The gene calls are TRBV5-6 and TRBJ1-1; D is perhaps TRBD1 (6 bases). The CDR3 is 16 amino acids. The germline V gene has CDR1 SGHDT and CDR2 YYEEEE. The V end lost 4 bases, the J end lost 11 bases, and 27 bases lay between the germline ends. This CDR3 reads CASSGATGSSVLDAFF. The CDR3, as DNA: TGTGCCAGCAGCGGCGCGACAGGTTCTTCGGTTCTGGATGCTTTCTTT.

The chain employs TRBV10-1 and TRBJ2-5; D not resolved. This CDR3 has 13 residues. The V and J ends lost 8 bases and 2 bases respectively, with 12 bases between them. Per the germline V gene, CDR1 is WNHNN and CDR2 is SYGVQD (reference sequence). The CDR3 DNA reads as TGCGCCAGCTCATGGCAGGAGCAAGAGACCCAGTACTTC. Translated, it gives CASSWQEQETQYF.

The rearrangement joins TRBV5-4 to TRBJ2-2, with TRBD2 identical over 11 bases. This CDR3 region has 17 residues. CDR1 and CDR2 (germline): SGHNT, YYREEE (reference sequence). The junction had 8 bases not matched to a gene; V was cut back by 0 bases and J by 7 bases. The CDR3 loop reads CASSLEASGRPNGELFF. The CDR3 DNA sequence: TGTGCCAGCAGCTTGGAGGCTAGCGGGAGGCCTAACGGGGAGCTGTTTTTT.

The rearrangement joins TRBV5-1 to TRBJ2-3; D may be TRBD2 (5 bases). The CDR3 has 16 amino acids. Trimming removed 4 bases at V and 3 bases at J, with 18 bases between. The V gene's germline CDR1 is SGHRS and CDR2 YFSETQ. DNA of the CDR3: TGCGCCAGCAGCACCGCCCTAGCAGCCCTAACAGATACGCAGTATTTT. Amino acids: CASSTALAALTDTQYF.

The J gene is TRBJ2-3, the V gene TRBV19; D remains ambiguous. V was cut by 10 bases and J by 5 bases, with 10 bases left in between. This CDR3 comprises 11 residues. Germline CDR1 and CDR2: LNHDA and SQIVND (reference sequence). In nucleotides, the CDR3 is TGTGCCACTTCCCGAGAAGATACGCAGTATTTT. The encoded protein is CATSREDTQYF.

This chain links TRBV28 with TRBJ1-4; no clear D gene. V was cut by 5 bases and J by 0 bases, with 13 bases left in between. Germline V CDR1 and CDR2: MDHEN, SYDVKM. CDR3 size: 16 residues. The CDR3 is CASSPNSAPTNEKLFF. CDR3 in DNA: TGTGCCAGCAGTCCGAATTCGGCTCCAACTAATGAAAAACTGTTTTTT.

Only one count was recorded for this clone. The rearrangement uses TRBV5-4 and TRBJ1-1; 8 bases are shared with TRBD1. CDR3 length equals 13 residues. The ends lost 1 base at V and 8 bases at J; junction bases unmatched: 4. Germline V gene sequence: CDR1 SGHNT, CDR2 YYREEE (reference sequence). The CDR3 protein is CASSLTGGNEAFF. CDR3 bases: TGTGCCAGCAGCTTGACAGGGGGAAACGAAGCTTTCTTT.

The chain recombines TRBV28 with TRBJ1-2, with TRBD1 matching over 9 bases. The germline gives CDR1 MDHEN, CDR2 SYDVKM. Losses at the gene ends were 8 bases for V and 0 bases for J; bases not matched to a gene: 7. The CDR3 contains 15 residues. The DNA for the CDR3 is TGTGCCAGCCGCCAGACAGGGGGGGCTAACTATGGCTACACCTTC. Residues: CASRQTGGANYGYTF.

The rearrangement links TRBV21-1 to TRBJ1-1. TRBV21-1 has pseudogene status. The CDR3 length is 13 residues. In DNA form, the CDR3 reads TGTGCCAGCGCGGAACGGGGGAACACTGAAGCTTTCTTT. It yields the protein CASAERGNTEAFF.

This clone showed up just a few times. The chain couples TRBV5-1 to TRBJ2-1, with 7 bases that match TRBD2. The CDR3 loop spans 15 amino acids. V gave up 0 bases and J gave up 2 bases; unmatched junction bases: 2. Germline V lookup: CDR1 SGHRS, CDR2 YFSETQ. This CDR3 is CASSLAGGAYNEQFF. Here the CDR3 DNA reads TGCGCCAGCAGCTTGGCGGGAGGCGCCTACAATGAGCAGTTCTTC.

The genes are TRBV6-1 and TRBJ1-4; the D is unclear. Germline CDR1 reads MNHNS; CDR2 reads SASEGT. The CDR3 length is 16 residues. V lost 2 bases and J lost 8, with 18 bases in between. The CDR3 sequence: CASSEPFLGLGEKLFF. CDR3 bases: TGTGCCAGCAGTGAACCTTTTCTAGGATTGGGGGAAAAACTGTTTTTT.

This clone occurred once. CDR3 protein: CASSLSQGAGDEQYF. In DNA form, the CDR3 reads TGTGCCAGCAGTTTATCCCAAGGGGCAGGAGACGAGCAGTACTTC. The genes are TRBV28 and TRBJ2-7; a possible D gene is TRBD1 (5 bases). The CDR3 runs 15 residues. Trimming shortened V by 1 base and J by 5 bases, and 15 bases separated the two germline ends. Germline V CDR1 and CDR2: MDHEN, SYDVKM.

The chain couples TRBV2 to TRBJ2-1; no definite D call. V lost 6 bases and J 3 bases, leaving 9 bases between the germline ends. CDR3 length: 13 residues. From germline, CDR1 is SNHLY and CDR2 FYNNEI. CDR3 sequence (DNA): TGTGCCAGCAGCAGGTGGGGCTACAATGAGCAGTTCTTC. Translated, it gives CASSRWGYNEQFF.

This chain uses TRBV2 with TRBJ2-7; 8 nucleotides match TRBD1. Trimming cost V 7 bases and J 4 bases; bases outside gene matches: 12. Germline lookup yields CDR1 SNHLY and CDR2 FYNNEI. This CDR3 has 15 amino acids. CDR3 nucleotide sequence: TGTGCCAGCACTAGAGTAGGACAGGGCAATTACGAGCAGTACTTC. Protein product: CASTRVGQGNYEQYF.